Presented here are 9 T cell receptor beta chains from one specimen sequenced in a study of neurological immune-mediated disorders. TCRdb ran MiXCR on the 5' RACE reads and lists one entry per CDR3 protein. The table has tens of thousands of distinct CDR3 sequences, less than 5.5% seen once. The sequencing input was PBMCs. These TCRs come from a man aged 18 to 30 with multiple sclerosis.

Of note for this clonotype: A junction boundary mismatches the germline segment, possibly from a read error. V is TRBV18 and J is TRBJ1-5, with D maybe TRBD1 (6 bases). The CDR3 spans 15 residues. Per germline, CDR1 KGHSH and CDR2 LQKENI. The CDR3 bases are TGTGCCAGCTCACCCCTGAGGGGGGGAGGCCAGCCCCAGAATTTT. It translates to CASSPLRGGGQPQNF. The whole variable domain, filled in from reference TRBV18 and TRBJ1-5, reads NAGVMQNPRHLVRRRGQEARLRCSPMKGHSHVYWYRQLPEEGLKFMVYLQKENIIDESGMPKERFSAEFPKEGPSILRIQQVVRGDSAAYFCASSPLRGGGQPQNFGDGTRLSIL.

This clonotype has a count of ten or more. At one end the junction does not follow the germline gene, possibly because of a read error. This sequence joins TRBV28 and TRBJ1-5; D not resolved. Germline V gives CDR1 MDHEN, CDR2 SYDVKM. This CDR3 comprises 14 residues. The CDR3 DNA reads TGTGCCAGCAGTTTAGAACAGTTCAATCAGCCCCAGAATTTT. Translated, it gives CASSLEQFNQPQNF.

The table lists this clonotype with many counts. This chain joins TRBV7-9 and TRBJ2-1; D is ambiguous. Per the germline V gene, CDR1 is SEHNR and CDR2 is FQNEAQ (reference sequence). The V gene lost 0 bases and the J gene lost 7 bases, with 7 bases spanning the gap. The CDR3 consists of 13 residues. Here the CDR3 DNA reads TGTGCCAGCAGCTTAGCCCTGAGAAATGAGCAGTTCTTC. Protein product: CASSLALRNEQFF. Together with reference TRBV7-9 and TRBJ2-1, the CDR3 gives the full variable domain: DTGVSQNPRHKITKRGQNVTFRCDPISEHNRLYWYRQTLGQGPEFLTYFQNEAQLEKSRLLSDRFSAERPKGSFSTLEIQRTEQGDSAMYLCASSLALRNEQFFGPGTRLTVL.

This clonotype was picked up many times. Here the CDR3 DNA reads TGTGCCAGCAGCTCCGACAGACTTGGGACTGAAGCTTTCTTT. Its translation: CASSSDRLGTEAFF. The chain employs TRBV7-2 and TRBJ1-1, with a weak D call TRBD1 (5 bases). Germline loops: CDR1 SGHTA, CDR2 FQGNSA. CDR3 length equals 14 residues. Deletions cut 4 bases from V and 5 bases from J, with 14 bases between.

In its sample, this clonotype was seen many times. This chain uses TRBV20-1 with TRBJ2-3; D gene unclear. This CDR3 region has 12 residues. V was shortened by 0 bases and J by 5 bases, with 6 bases between the two germline ends. Germline V CDR1 and CDR2: DFQATT, SNEGSKA (reference sequence). The CDR3 loop reads CSARDLKDTQYF. In DNA form, the CDR3 reads TGCAGTGCTAGAGATCTGAAAGATACGCAGTATTTT.

This clonotype was seen more than once but under ten times. The V and J genes are TRBV12-3 or TRBV12-4 and TRBJ2-7; TRBD2 might be the D (6 bases). The V end was cut by 11 bases, the J end by 7 bases, with 21 bases between. This CDR3 has 13 residues. CDR3 region: CAVGTGRGKEQYF. CDR3 coding DNA: TGTGCCGTAGGTACGGGGCGGGGTAAAGAGCAGTACTTC.

In its sample, this clonotype was seen many times. The CDR3 DNA is TGTGCCAGCAGTTCGAACTCTGGGGCCAACGTCCTGACTTTC. It yields the protein CASSSNSGANVLTF. The gene calls are TRBV7-2 and TRBJ2-6; the D is unclear. V was clipped by 6 bases and J by 0 bases, with 6 bases between them. This CDR3 is built from 14 residues. Germline V gene sequence: CDR1 SGHTA, CDR2 FQGNSA. Complete variable domain (other parts from reference TRBV7-2 and TRBJ2-6): GAGVSQSPSNKVTEKGKDVELRCDPISGHTALYWYRQSLGQGLEFLIYFQGNSAPDKSGLPSDRFSAERTGGSVSTLTIQRTQQEDSAVYLCASSSNSGANVLTFGAGSRLTVL.

This clonotype was observed many times. CDR3 sequence reads: CASSLVGGGGNEQFF. The CDR3 DNA follows: TGTGCCAGCAGCTTAGTCGGCGGGGGGGGCAATGAGCAGTTCTTC. This sequence joins TRBV7-9 and TRBJ2-1; 9 positions agree with TRBD2. V gave up 1 base and J gave up 6 bases; unmatched junction bases: 4. The CDR3 consists of 15 residues. Per the germline V gene, CDR1 is SEHNR and CDR2 is FQNEAQ (reference sequence).

This clonotype was seen more than once but under ten times. The junction shows a germline mismatch at one end, possibly a read error. The chain couples TRBV12-3 or TRBV12-4 to TRBJ1-5; TRBD1 is a possible D gene (6 bases). The CDR3 contains 15 residues. The CDR3 sequence is CASSTTDGGNQPQNF. CDR3 in DNA: TGTGCCAGCAGTACTACGGACGGGGGCAATCAGCCCCAGAATTTT.